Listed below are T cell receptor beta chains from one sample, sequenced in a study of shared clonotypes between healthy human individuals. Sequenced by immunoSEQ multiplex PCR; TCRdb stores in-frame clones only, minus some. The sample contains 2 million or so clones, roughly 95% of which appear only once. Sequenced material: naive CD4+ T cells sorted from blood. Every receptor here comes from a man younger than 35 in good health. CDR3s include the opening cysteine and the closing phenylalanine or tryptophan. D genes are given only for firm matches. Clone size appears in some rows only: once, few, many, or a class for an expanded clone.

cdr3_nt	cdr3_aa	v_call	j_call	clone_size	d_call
TGCGCCAGCAGCGGACGGACTAGCGGGGCATACAATGAGCAGTTCTTC	CASSGRTSGAYNEQFF	TRBV5-1	TRBJ2-1	NA	TRBD2
TGTGCCAGCAGTGAAAGTCAGGGTAATTCACCCCTCCACTTT	CASSESQGNSPLHF	TRBV6-5	TRBJ1-6	few	NA
TGTGCCAGCAGCTACAGGGGTAATATACGCTACGAGCAGTACTTC	CASSYRGNIRYEQYF	TRBV7-2	TRBJ2-7	NA	TRBD1
TGTGCCAGCAGCCAGAGACAGGGGGTAACCAAAAACATTCAGTACTTC	CASSQRQGVTKNIQYF	TRBV7-2	TRBJ2-4	once	TRBD1
TGTGCCAGCAGTTTGAATTCAGGGTCACCCCTCCACTTT	CASSLNSGSPLHF	TRBV27	TRBJ1-6	NA	NA
TGTGCCAGCAGCGTCCGGGACAGGGGCGAGCCTTTCTTT	CASSVRDRGEPFF	TRBV7-2	TRBJ1-1	NA	TRBD1
TGCGCCAGCAGCTTGGATAGCGGGCACCAAGAGACCCAGTACTTC	CASSLDSGHQETQYF	TRBV5-1	TRBJ2-5	NA	TRBD2
TGTGCCAGCAGTGACCAGGGAACGAGAAACACCATATATTTT	CASSDQGTRNTIYF	TRBV6-1	TRBJ1-3	NA	NA
TGTGCCAGCAGCTCCGGGGCCCAAGAGACCCAGTACTTC	CASSSGAQETQYF	TRBV5-4	TRBJ2-5	NA	NA
TGTGCCAGCAGTTTAGGTGGTCCTAACTATGGCTACACCTTC	CASSLGGPNYGYTF	TRBV28	TRBJ1-2	NA	NA
TGCGCCAGCAGCTTTGATAGCGGGAGTGGCACCGGGGAGCTGTTTTTT	CASSFDSGSGTGELFF	TRBV5-1	TRBJ2-2	NA	TRBD2
TGCGCCAGCAGCATTGGGTACAACAGACAAGAGACCCAGTACTTC	CASSIGYNRQETQYF	TRBV5-1	TRBJ2-5	NA	NA
TGTGCCAGCAGTTACCCTGGTCCCGGGACAGGGAACGAGCAGTACTTC	CASSYPGPGTGNEQYF	TRBV6-6	TRBJ2-7	few	TRBD1
TGCAGTGCTAGAGCTGGGTATGGCTACACCTTC	CSARAGYGYTF	TRBV20-1	TRBJ1-2	NA	NA
TGTGCCAGCAGTGAGGCAGGGAGGAACACTGAAGCTTTCTTT	CASSEAGRNTEAFF	TRBV6-1	TRBJ1-1	NA	NA
TGCAGCGTTGTGAACACTGAAGCTTTCTTT	CSVVNTEAFF	TRBV29-1	TRBJ1-1	NA	NA
TGCGCCAGCAGCCCCTTTTCCGGGGGGAGGATGGGAGAGACCCAGTACTTC	CASSPFSGGRMGETQYF	TRBV4-3	TRBJ2-5	NA	TRBD2
TGTGCCAGCAGTTCGCCCGCCGGGACGGCAAACTATGGCTACACCTTC	CASSSPAGTANYGYTF	TRBV28	TRBJ1-2	NA	NA
TGTGCCAGCAGTCAGGGACTAGAGCAAGAGCTCTTC	CASSQGLEQELF	TRBV28	TRBJ2-1	NA	TRBD2
TGTGCCAGCAGTGAGAGACAGCCCTATAATTCACCCCTCCACTTT	CASSERQPYNSPLHF	TRBV2	TRBJ1-6	NA	NA
TGTGCCAGCTCAACAGCGGGACGGAACACTGAAGCTTTCTTT	CASSTAGRNTEAFF	TRBV18	TRBJ1-1	NA	NA
TGTGCCAGCAGATCGATTACTAGCGGGAGGGCCACAGATACGCAGTATTTT	CASRSITSGRATDTQYF	TRBV11-2	TRBJ2-3	NA	TRBD2